The 4 T cell receptor beta chains in this list originate from one sample, sequenced in a study of blood T cell repertoires in COVID-19. TCRdb keeps only in-frame clones here, not all; method: immunoSEQ multiplex PCR. Among about 190,000 clones, less than 85% were seen once, and the ten largest hold approximately 3%. Sequences were obtained from PBMCs or T cells enriched from blood (not recorded which). The source is a woman in her 30s who had recovered from COVID-19.

The J gene is TRBJ1-5, the V gene TRBV7-2, with D possibly matching TRBD1 (6 bases). V dropped 1 base and J dropped 7 bases, with 17 bases sitting between them. The CDR3 length is 16 residues. Germline lookup yields CDR1 SGHTA and CDR2 FQGNSA. The CDR3 sequence is CASSLGGQIPGQPQHF. CDR3 in DNA: TGTGCCAGCAGCTTAGGAGGACAGATTCCAGGGCAGCCCCAGCATTTT.

The chain links TRBV7-2 to TRBJ2-3, with TRBD1 identical over 7 bases. V was clipped by 7 bases and J by 0 bases; unmatched bases: 7. This CDR3 has 15 residues. CDR1 and CDR2 from the germline V gene are SGHTA and FQGNSA. This chain's CDR3 is CASTLGGSSTDTQYF. For the CDR3, the DNA is TGTGCCAGCACCCTAGGGGGCTCTAGCACAGATACGCAGTATTTT.

J is TRBJ1-2 and V is TRBV5-4, with unresolved D. V shed 4 bases and J shed 0 bases, with 13 bases lying between them. The CDR3 totals 15 residues. CDR1 is SGHNT and CDR2 is YYREEE in the germline V gene (reference sequence). The CDR3 DNA reads as TGTGCCAGCAGCCCACGGACTGGTTCTAACTATGGCTACACCTTC. Residues: CASSPRTGSNYGYTF.

This sequence joins TRBV27 and TRBJ2-7, with D tentatively TRBD1 (6 bases). Germline V gene data show CDR1 as MNHEY and CDR2 as SMNVEV (reference sequence). The germline V and J ends were trimmed by 10 bases and 0 bases, with 10 bases remaining between them. The CDR3 is 12 residues long. The DNA for the CDR3 is TGTGCCAAACAGGGACACTCCTACGAGCAGTACGTC. Its translation: CAKQGHSYEQYV.